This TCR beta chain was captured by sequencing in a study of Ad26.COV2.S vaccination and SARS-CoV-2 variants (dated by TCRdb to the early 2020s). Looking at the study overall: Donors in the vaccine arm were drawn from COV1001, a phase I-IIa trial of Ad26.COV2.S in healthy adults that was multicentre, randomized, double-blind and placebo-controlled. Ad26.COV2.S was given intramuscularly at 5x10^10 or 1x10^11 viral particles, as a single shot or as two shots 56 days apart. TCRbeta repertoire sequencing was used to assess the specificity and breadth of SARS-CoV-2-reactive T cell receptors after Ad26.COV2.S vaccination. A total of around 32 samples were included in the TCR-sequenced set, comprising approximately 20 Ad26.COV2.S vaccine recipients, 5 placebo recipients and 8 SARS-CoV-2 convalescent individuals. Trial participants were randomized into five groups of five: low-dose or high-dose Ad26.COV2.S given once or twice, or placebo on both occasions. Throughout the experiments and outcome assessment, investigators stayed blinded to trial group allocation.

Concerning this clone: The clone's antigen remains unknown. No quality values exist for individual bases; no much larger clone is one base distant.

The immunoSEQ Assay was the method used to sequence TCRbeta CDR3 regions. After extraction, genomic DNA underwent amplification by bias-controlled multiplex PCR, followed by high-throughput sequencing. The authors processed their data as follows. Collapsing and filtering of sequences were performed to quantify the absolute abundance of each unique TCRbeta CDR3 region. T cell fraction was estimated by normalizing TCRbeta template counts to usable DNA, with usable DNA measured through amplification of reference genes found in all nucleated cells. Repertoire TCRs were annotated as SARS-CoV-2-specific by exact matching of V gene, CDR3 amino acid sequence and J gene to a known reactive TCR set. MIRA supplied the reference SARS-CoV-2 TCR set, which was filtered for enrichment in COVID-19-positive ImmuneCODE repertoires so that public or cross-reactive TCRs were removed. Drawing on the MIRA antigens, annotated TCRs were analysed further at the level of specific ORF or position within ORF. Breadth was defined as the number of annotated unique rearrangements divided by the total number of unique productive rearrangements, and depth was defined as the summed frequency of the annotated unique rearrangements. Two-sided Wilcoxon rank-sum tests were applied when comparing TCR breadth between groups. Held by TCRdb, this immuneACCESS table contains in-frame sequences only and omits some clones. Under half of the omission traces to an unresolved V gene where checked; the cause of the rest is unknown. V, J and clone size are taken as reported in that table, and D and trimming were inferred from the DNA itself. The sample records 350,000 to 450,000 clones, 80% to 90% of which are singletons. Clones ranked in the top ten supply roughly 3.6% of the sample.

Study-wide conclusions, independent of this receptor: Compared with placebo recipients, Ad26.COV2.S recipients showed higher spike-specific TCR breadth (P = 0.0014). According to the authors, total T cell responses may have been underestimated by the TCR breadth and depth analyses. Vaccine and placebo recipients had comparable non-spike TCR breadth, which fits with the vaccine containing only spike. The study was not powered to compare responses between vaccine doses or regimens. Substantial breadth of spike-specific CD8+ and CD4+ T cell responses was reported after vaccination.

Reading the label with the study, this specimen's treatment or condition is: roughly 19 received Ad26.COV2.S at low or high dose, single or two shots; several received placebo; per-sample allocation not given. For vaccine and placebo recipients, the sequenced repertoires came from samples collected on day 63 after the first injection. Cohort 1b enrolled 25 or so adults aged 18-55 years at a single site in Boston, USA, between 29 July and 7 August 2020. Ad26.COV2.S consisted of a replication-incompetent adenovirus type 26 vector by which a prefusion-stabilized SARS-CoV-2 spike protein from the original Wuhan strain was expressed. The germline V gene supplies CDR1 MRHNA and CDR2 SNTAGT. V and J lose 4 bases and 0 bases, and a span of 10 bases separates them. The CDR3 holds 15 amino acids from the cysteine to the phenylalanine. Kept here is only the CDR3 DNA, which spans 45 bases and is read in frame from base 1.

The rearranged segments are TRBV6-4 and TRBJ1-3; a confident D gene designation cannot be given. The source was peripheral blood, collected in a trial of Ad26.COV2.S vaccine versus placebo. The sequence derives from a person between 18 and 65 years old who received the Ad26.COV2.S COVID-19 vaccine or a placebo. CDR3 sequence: CASSGNLHSGNTIYF. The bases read TGTGCCAGCAGTGGAAATTTGCACTCTGGAAACACCATATATTTT.